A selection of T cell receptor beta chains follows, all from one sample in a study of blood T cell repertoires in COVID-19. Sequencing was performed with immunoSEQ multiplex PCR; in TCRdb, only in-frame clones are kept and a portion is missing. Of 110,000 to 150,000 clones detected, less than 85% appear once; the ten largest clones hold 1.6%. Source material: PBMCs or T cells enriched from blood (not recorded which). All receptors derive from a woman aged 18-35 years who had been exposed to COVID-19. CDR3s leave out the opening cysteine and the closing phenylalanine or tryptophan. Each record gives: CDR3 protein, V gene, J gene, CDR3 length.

CDR3aa: ASSQGQHRRTEAF
v_gene: TRBV3-1/TRBV3-2
j_gene: TRBJ1-1
len: 13

CDR3aa: ASSLQGAQEKLF
v_gene: TRBV5-4
j_gene: TRBJ1-4
len: 12

CDR3aa: ASRFLPGQGDTEAF
v_gene: TRBV28
j_gene: TRBJ1-1
len: 14

CDR3aa: ASSLYPMSGGREKLF
v_gene: TRBV28
j_gene: TRBJ1-4
len: 15

CDR3aa: ASSLTEGASNEKLF
v_gene: TRBV7-9
j_gene: TRBJ1-4
len: 14

CDR3aa: ASSQGGTGDTEAF
v_gene: TRBV11-3
j_gene: TRBJ1-1
len: 13

CDR3aa: ASIFYTGTSGRYNEQF
v_gene: TRBV7-9
j_gene: TRBJ2-1
len: 16

CDR3aa: ASSQEMVQGSQETQY
v_gene: TRBV4-3
j_gene: TRBJ2-5
len: 15

CDR3aa: ASSYVGRRDEQF
v_gene: TRBV7-3
j_gene: TRBJ2-1
len: 12

CDR3aa: AWSVAGGASYT
v_gene: TRBV30
j_gene: TRBJ1-2
len: 11

CDR3aa: ASSQRKDARGQEQY
v_gene: TRBV4-1
j_gene: TRBJ2-7
len: 14

CDR3aa: ASSQGLARSEQY
v_gene: TRBV3-1/TRBV3-2
j_gene: TRBJ2-7
len: 12

CDR3aa: ASSMDRGSYEQY
v_gene: TRBV18
j_gene: TRBJ2-7
len: 12

CDR3aa: ASSESGRMEY
v_gene: TRBV7-9
j_gene: TRBJ2-3
len: 10

CDR3aa: ASSMSVITYGYT
v_gene: TRBV19
j_gene: TRBJ1-2
len: 12

CDR3aa: ASSLGGTSGRAEQF
v_gene: TRBV7-2
j_gene: TRBJ2-1
len: 14

CDR3aa: AWAQGLQETQY
v_gene: TRBV30
j_gene: TRBJ2-5
len: 11

CDR3aa: ASISSGTGELF
v_gene: TRBV6-5
j_gene: TRBJ2-2
len: 11

CDR3aa: ASSPGDRDYEQY
v_gene: TRBV5-1
j_gene: TRBJ2-7
len: 12

CDR3aa: ASRVGGSTGELF
v_gene: TRBV19
j_gene: TRBJ2-2
len: 12

CDR3aa: ASSIGRGNQPQH
v_gene: TRBV19
j_gene: TRBJ1-5
len: 12

CDR3aa: ASSSDRDRLEQY
v_gene: TRBV7-9
j_gene: TRBJ2-7
len: 12

CDR3aa: ASSPGTSGRAYGNEQF
v_gene: TRBV7-3
j_gene: TRBJ2-1
len: 16